The next 30 T cell receptor beta chains were all read from a single sample in a study of CD8+ T cells in alopecia areata. RNA, once extracted, was reverse transcribed into cDNA for use as the sequencing template. The protocol was immunoSEQ multiplex PCR, while the TCRdb copy is restricted to in-frame clones and leaves out a portion. The profile covers about 200,000 clones, with just under 65% appearing a single time and approximately 1.3% taken by the ten largest. The treatment was: oral pan-JAK inhibitor, 5-10 mg twice daily. The specimen comprised CD4+ T cells sorted from blood, sampled between weeks 47 and 50, from a patient treated with tofacitinib. These receptors came from a human donor with alopecia areata.

The chain carries TRBV30 and TRBJ1-5; D unresolved. Trimming stripped 1 base from V and 7 bases from J, with 8 bases between. The CDR3 runs 12 residues. Germline V gene data show CDR1 as GTSNPN and CDR2 as SVGIG (reference sequence). CDR3 DNA sequence: TGTGCCTGGAGTGCAACTGGGCAGCCCCAGCATTTT. It is translated as CAWSATGQPQHF.

There are a few counts of this clone. The CDR3 DNA reads as TGTGCCAGTAGTGCCCGCGGCGGGGATTACAATGAGCAGTTCTTC. It specifies CASSARGGDYNEQFF. This rearrangement joins TRBV19 to TRBJ2-1; the D gene is possibly TRBD2 (6 bases). Per germline, CDR1 LNHDA and CDR2 SQIVND (reference sequence). CDR3 length equals 15 residues. V dropped 5 bases and J dropped 4 bases, with 15 bases sitting between them.

The chain recombines TRBV6-1 with TRBJ2-3; 7 bases match TRBD2. Germline V gene lookup returns CDR1 MNHNS and CDR2 SASEGT. With 5 bases clipped from V and 2 bases from J, the junction kept 7 bases outside the gene matches. The CDR3 extends over 15 amino acids. For the CDR3, the DNA is TGTGCCAGCAGTCCCTGGGGGGGGATCACAGATACGCAGTATTTT. It is translated as CASSPWGGITDTQYF.

This clone was seen a handful of times. J is TRBJ1-2 and V is TRBV25-1; 8 nucleotides match TRBD1. This CDR3 is 15 amino acids long. The V gene's germline CDR1 is MGHDK and CDR2 SYGVNS. V shed 2 bases, J shed 6 bases, and the junction held 8 bases outside the gene matches. The CDR3 DNA reads as TGTGCCAGCAGTGAACCGCGGACAGGGCGGAATGGCTACACCTTC. This encodes CASSEPRTGRNGYTF.

This clone showed up just a few times. The chain combines TRBV2 with TRBJ2-6; D uncertain. The CDR3 loop spans 14 amino acids. Germline values: CDR1 SNHLY, CDR2 FYNNEI. Between the trimmed V and J ends, which lost 3 bases and 4 bases, there was a span of 7 bases. The CDR3 bases are TGTGCCAGCAGTGACGATGTGGGGGCCAACGTCCTGACTTTC. Translation gives CASSDDVGANVLTF.

The V call is TRBV6-1, the J call TRBJ2-7; 7 bases are a match to TRBD1. The CDR3 length is 12 residues. Germline CDR1 reads MNHNS; CDR2 reads SASEGT. The trim removed 6 bases at V and 5 bases at J, leaving 4 bases unmatched. The CDR3 region is CASRDRIHEQYF. The CDR3 coding sequence is TGTGCCAGCAGGGACAGGATCCACGAGCAGTACTTC.

This chain joins TRBV5-6 and TRBJ1-2; no clear D gene. The V end was cut by 0 bases, the J end by 9 bases, with 18 bases between. The CDR3 runs 15 residues. From germline, CDR1 is SGHDT and CDR2 YYEEEE. CDR3 bases: TGTGCCAGCAGCTTGGATTCACCGGGTCCTCGCCGCTACACCTTC. Translated, it gives CASSLDSPGPRRYTF.

Concerning this clone: The identical CDR3 is also encoded by other nucleotide sequences in the sample. This chain joins TRBV5-4 and TRBJ2-2, with D uncertain. CDR1 SGHNT and CDR2 YYREEE come from the germline V gene (reference sequence). The V gene lost 0 bases and the J gene lost 5 bases, with 5 bases spanning the gap. This CDR3 is built from 13 residues. In nucleotides, the CDR3 is TGTGCCAGCAGCTTGGCTGGGACCGGGGAGCTGTTTTTT. Translated, it gives CASSLAGTGELFF. Supplemented by reference TRBV5-4 and TRBJ2-2, the full variable domain reads ETGVTQSPTHLIKTRGQQVTLRCSSQSGHNTVSWYQQALGQGPQFIFQYYREEENGRGNFPPRFSGLQFPNYSSELNVNALELDDSALYLCASSLAGTGELFFGEGSRLTVL.

This chain uses TRBV30 with TRBJ2-6; D unresolved. This CDR3 is 16 amino acids long. V was trimmed by 0 bases and J by 0 bases, leaving 9 bases between them. Germline assignment: CDR1 GTSNPN and CDR2 SVGIG (reference sequence). The DNA for the CDR3 is TGTGCCTGGAGTGTTGCTTCAGTCTCTGGGGCCAACGTCCTGACTTTC. It yields the protein CAWSVASVSGANVLTF.

This clone was observed a few times. This rearrangement joins TRBV10-3 to TRBJ2-7; D gene uncertain. This CDR3 region has 13 residues. CDR1 and CDR2 from the germline V gene are ENHRY and SYGVKD. V lost 3 bases to trimming and J lost 5 bases, with 11 bases between them. The CDR3 nucleotides are TGTGCCATCAGTGAAGTAAGGGCGGACGAGCAGTACTTC. It yields the protein CAISEVRADEQYF.

This clone has more than one count but fewer than ten. The chain combines TRBV29-1 with TRBJ1-2, with TRBD1 identical over 7 bases. The CDR3 covers 13 residues. Unmatched junction bases numbered 3, after V lost 5 bases and J lost 0 bases. Germline lookup yields CDR1 SQVTM and CDR2 ANQGSEA. CDR3 protein: CSVLQGTNYGYTF. The CDR3 DNA reads TGCAGCGTTTTACAGGGGACTAACTATGGCTACACCTTC.

The chain employs TRBV7-2 and TRBJ1-1; D is unclear. The V end was cut by 4 bases, the J end by 3 bases, with 9 bases between. Germline CDR1 is SGHTA and CDR2 is FQGNSA. This CDR3 spans 13 amino acids. This CDR3 is CASSSPGDTEAFF. The CDR3 nucleotides are TGTGCCAGCAGCTCCCCAGGAGACACTGAAGCTTTCTTT.

This chain connects TRBV29-1 to TRBJ1-1; D is undetermined. CDR1 is SQVTM, CDR2 ANQGSEA, per germline. CDR3 length equals 16 residues. V was clipped by 2 bases and J by 0 bases, with 16 bases between them. CDR3 sequence reads: CSVESYGPRMNTEAFF. CDR3 nucleotide sequence: TGCAGCGTTGAATCCTACGGGCCTCGAATGAACACTGAAGCTTTCTTT. The whole variable domain, remainder taken from reference TRBV29-1 and TRBJ1-1, is SAVISQKPSRDICQRGTSLTIQCQVDSQVTMMFWYRQQPGQSLTLIATANQGSEATYESGFVIDKFPISRPNLTFSTLTVSNMSPEDSSIYLCSVESYGPRMNTEAFFGQGTRLTVV.

V and J are TRBV2 and TRBJ1-1, with a tentative D call TRBD1 (5 bases). This CDR3 has 13 residues. Germline CDR1 is SNHLY and CDR2 is FYNNEI. V lost 5 bases and J 6 bases, leaving 13 bases between the germline ends. The CDR3 spells CASSTGPGAEAFF. CDR3 nucleotide sequence: TGTGCCAGCAGTACAGGACCGGGCGCTGAAGCTTTCTTT.

The rearrangement links TRBV12-5 to TRBJ2-2, with no clear D. The CDR3 totals 16 residues. Trimming took off 0 bases at V and 8 bases at J, with 16 bases between the two ends. Germline values: CDR1 LGHNT, CDR2 FRNRAP. DNA for the CDR3: TGTGCTAGTGGTTTGGTATCGTCGATTGTGGGGGGGGAGCTGTTTTTT. This gives the protein CASGLVSSIVGGELFF.

The genes are TRBV18 and TRBJ2-5, with D tentatively TRBD1 (6 bases). The CDR3 totals 13 residues. The V and J ends lost 4 bases and 2 bases respectively, with 8 bases between them. The germline gives CDR1 KGHSH, CDR2 LQKENI. The CDR3 sequence is CASSLGTQETQYF. Here the CDR3 DNA reads TGTGCCAGCTCACTTGGGACACAAGAGACCCAGTACTTC.

This clone occurred a few times. The CDR3 bases are TGTGCCACCTCGAATCGGGACAAGGGCCTCTCTGGGGCCAACGTCCTGACTTTC. Translating gives CATSNRDKGLSGANVLTF. The chain combines TRBV27 with TRBJ2-6; a possible D gene is TRBD1 (6 bases). This CDR3 is 18 amino acids long. Germline V CDR1 and CDR2: MNHEY, SMNVEV (reference sequence). The germline V and J ends were trimmed by 10 bases and 0 bases, with 22 bases remaining between them.

The chain couples TRBV7-3 to TRBJ2-1, with D hard to call. Trimming pared 5 bases from V and 9 bases from J, leaving 17 bases between. This CDR3 comprises 14 residues. Germline CDR1 reads SGHTA; CDR2 reads FQGTGA. The CDR3 DNA reads TGTGCCAGCAGCAAACTTAGCAAGGGTGGTGAGCAGTTCTTC. Protein: CASSKLSKGGEQFF.

V is TRBV10-3 and J is TRBJ2-5, with D possibly matching TRBD2 (6 bases). From germline, CDR1 is ENHRY and CDR2 SYGVKD. The CDR3 is made up of 13 amino acids. V was pared by 4 bases and J by 6 bases, with 12 bases between. The CDR3 DNA is TGTGCCATCAGTGCCCCAGCGGGTCAGACCCAGTACTTC. It is translated as CAISAPAGQTQYF.

This clone appeared a single time. CDR3 coding DNA: TGTGCCAGCAGCCCGGACAGGGGTGGATATGGCTACACCTTC. It codes for CASSPDRGGYGYTF. V usage is TRBV6-1 and J usage is TRBJ1-2, with 9 bases identical to TRBD1. The germline V gene encodes CDR1 MNHNS and CDR2 SASEGT. V was pared by 6 bases and J by 5 bases, with 7 bases of the junction left unmatched. The length of the CDR3 is 14 residues.

This chain uses TRBV13 with TRBJ2-7; D is perhaps TRBD2 (6 bases). V was clipped by 1 base and J by 4 bases, with 11 bases between them. In germline, CDR1 is PRHDT, CDR2 FYEKMQ (reference sequence). This CDR3 region has 14 residues. CDR3 region: CASSLAGTGYEQYF. The CDR3 nucleotides read TGTGCCAGCAGCTTAGCCGGGACTGGATACGAGCAGTACTTC.

The chain has TRBV4-1 and TRBJ1-2, with 11 bases lining up with TRBD1. Looked up from germline, CDR1 is MGHRA and CDR2 is YSYEKL. The CDR3 extends over 17 amino acids. Losses at the gene ends were 2 bases for V and 0 bases for J; bases not matched to a gene: 5. CDR3 loop: CASSQSGQGEPNYGYTF. The DNA of the CDR3 is TGCGCCAGCAGCCAATCGGGACAGGGGGAACCTAACTATGGCTACACCTTC.

This rearrangement joins TRBV30 to TRBJ2-5, with D perhaps TRBD2 (6 bases). The V and J ends lost 5 bases and 5 bases respectively, with 6 bases between them. The CDR3 has 10 residues. Germline loops: CDR1 GTSNPN, CDR2 SVGIG (reference sequence). CDR3 nucleotide sequence: TGTGCCTGGGGAGGGGAGACCCAGTACTTC. Amino acids: CAWGGETQYF.

This clone was counted between two and nine times. J is TRBJ2-1 and V is TRBV4-3, with 9 bases fitting TRBD2. Germline-derived CDR1 and CDR2 are LGHNA and YSLEER. This CDR3 has 15 residues. Germline trimming cut 3 bases from V and 3 bases from J; bases unmatched to any gene: 3. The CDR3 region is CASSQSGGRYNEQFF. CDR3 sequence (DNA): TGCGCCAGCAGCCAGAGCGGGGGGCGCTACAATGAGCAGTTCTTC.

The rearrangement uses TRBV30 and TRBJ1-4, with D perhaps TRBD1 (6 bases). Trimming shortened V by 3 bases and J by 8 bases, and 19 bases separated the two germline ends. This CDR3 comprises 15 residues. Germline lookup yields CDR1 GTSNPN and CDR2 SVGIG (reference sequence). This CDR3 reads CAWSRRADSREKLFF. The CDR3 bases are TGTGCCTGGAGCCGCCGAGCGGACAGCAGAGAAAAACTGTTTTTT. The variable domain in full, completed from reference TRBV30 and TRBJ1-4, reads SQTIHQWPATLVQPVGSPLSLECTVEGTSNPNLYWYRQAAGRGLQLLFYSVGIGQISSEVPQNLSASRPQDRQFILSSKKLLLSDSGFYLCAWSRRADSREKLFFGSGTQLSVL.

This clone was seen just once. The rearrangement joins TRBV2 to TRBJ1-5; TRBD1 aligns across 9 bases. The CDR3 spans 14 residues. Germline V gene lookup returns CDR1 SNHLY and CDR2 FYNNEI. With V trimmed by 9 bases and J by 2 bases, 5 bases remained unmatched. The DNA for the CDR3 is TGTGCCAGTGGGACAGGGTTGGGCAATCAGCCCCAGCATTTT. This sequence encodes CASGTGLGNQPQHF.

This chain uses TRBV7-2 with TRBJ2-3; D is possibly TRBD2 (5 bases). CDR3 size: 16 residues. V lost 6 bases, J lost 7 bases, and 23 bases lay in between. The germline V gene has CDR1 SGHTA and CDR2 FQGNSA. The CDR3 sequence is CASSRGGSAVIHTQYF. CDR3 nucleotides: TGTGCCAGCAGTCGTGGTGGTAGCGCGGTCATCCATACGCAGTATTTT.

In its sample, this clone was seen once. The chain employs TRBV30 and TRBJ2-1; no clear D. Per germline, CDR1 GTSNPN and CDR2 SVGIG (reference sequence). V gave up 0 bases and J gave up 10 bases, with 13 bases separating them. The CDR3 has 13 amino acids. CDR3 protein: CAWSVRWLEEQFF. The DNA of the CDR3 is TGTGCCTGGAGTGTACGTTGGCTTGAGGAGCAGTTCTTC.

The chain uses TRBV4-1 and TRBJ2-7; D tentatively fits TRBD1 or TRBD2 (5 bases each). Germline CDR1 and CDR2: MGHRA and YSYEKL. V dropped 5 bases and J dropped 2 bases, with 16 bases sitting between them. The CDR3 is 15 amino acids. CDR3 sequence reads: CASSLQQAGPYEQYF. The CDR3 DNA reads as TGCGCCAGCAGCTTACAACAGGCGGGTCCCTACGAGCAGTACTTC.

The chain uses TRBV29-1 and TRBJ1-2; D gene unclear. Trimming left V 3 bases short and J 6 bases short, with 11 bases between. The CDR3 contains 12 residues. Germline values: CDR1 SQVTM, CDR2 ANQGSEA. CDR3 DNA sequence: TGCAGCGTTGATGGGGAAAACCATGGCTACACCTTC. It is translated as CSVDGENHGYTF.